This entry lists 9 T cell receptor beta chains sequenced from one sample in a study of tissue T cells after allogeneic stem cell transplantation. Data came from immunoSEQ multiplex PCR; TCRdb stores just in-frame clones and leaves some out. Found here are about 26,000 clones, roughly nine tenths of them singletons; the top ten hold roughly 2%. The specimen comprised blood, sampled before transplantation. Receptors were obtained from a male donor older than 55 who later had graft-versus-host disease after an allogeneic stem cell transplant.

The chain couples TRBV10-2 to TRBJ1-4; no firm D call. The germline V gene has CDR1 WSHSY and CDR2 SAAADI. The length of the CDR3 is 16 residues. Between the trimmed V and J ends, which lost 0 bases and 1 base, there was a span of 9 bases. The CDR3 bases are TGCGCCAGCAGTGAGTCCCAAACCAAAACTAATGAAAAACTGTTTTTT. This gives the protein CASSESQTKTNEKLFF.

This sequence joins TRBV7-9 and TRBJ2-2, with D possibly matching TRBD2 (6 bases). Germline V CDR1 and CDR2: SEHNR, FQNEAQ (reference sequence). V was trimmed by 0 bases and J by 4 bases, leaving 6 bases between them. The CDR3 runs 14 residues. The CDR3 reads CASSLASGTGELFF. As DNA, the CDR3 is TGTGCCAGCAGCTTAGCTAGCGGCACCGGGGAGCTGTTTTTT.

The CDR3 here is CASSQAGTDTQYF. In DNA, the CDR3 is TGCGCCAGCAGCCAAGCGGGCACAGATACGCAGTATTTT. J is TRBJ2-3 and V is TRBV4-1; D remains unclear. The CDR3 is made up of 13 amino acids. V shed 1 base and J shed 1 base, with 3 bases lying between them. Germline CDR1 is MGHRA and CDR2 is YSYEKL.

V is TRBV27 and J is TRBJ1-3, with a tentative D call TRBD1 (6 bases). CDR3 length: 14 residues. V was shortened by 4 bases and J by 5 bases, with 12 bases between the two germline ends. Germline V gene sequence: CDR1 MNHEY, CDR2 SMNVEV (reference sequence). The CDR3 spells CASSSPGERNTIYF. As DNA, the CDR3 is TGTGCCAGCAGTTCACCAGGGGAAAGAAACACCATATATTTT.

The genes are TRBV5-1 and TRBJ2-7; 7 bases line up with TRBD2. V was clipped by 0 bases and J by 1 base; unmatched bases: 7. Germline CDR1 reads SGHRS; CDR2 reads YFSETQ. The CDR3 has 16 amino acids. CDR3 bases: TGCGCCAGCAGCTTGGTGGTGGGAGGGAGTTCCTACGAGCAGTACTTC. Residues: CASSLVVGGSSYEQYF.

V gene TRBV7-2 combines with J gene TRBJ1-5; D ambiguous. The length of the CDR3 is 15 residues. Germline V gene data show CDR1 as SGHTA and CDR2 as FQGNSA. V shed 1 base and J shed 2 bases, with 9 bases lying between them. CDR3 residues: CASSLEGFRNQPQHF. CDR3 bases: TGTGCCAGCAGCTTAGAAGGATTTCGCAATCAGCCCCAGCATTTT.

This clone was observed once. The chain joins TRBV12-5 to TRBJ2-5; possibly TRBD1 or TRBD2 for D (6 bases each). The CDR3 length is 15 residues. Trimming cost V 1 base and J 5 bases, with 14 bases left between them. Germline V gene lookup returns CDR1 LGHNT and CDR2 FRNRAP. The CDR3 protein is CASGLGIGGYETQYF. As DNA, the CDR3 is TGTGCTAGTGGTTTGGGTATCGGGGGCTATGAGACCCAGTACTTC.

The chain carries TRBV3-1 (or the pseudogene TRBV3-2) and TRBJ2-5, with D possibly matching TRBD1 (5 bases). This CDR3 has 13 residues. The germline CDR1 and CDR2 sequences are LGHDT and YNNKEL (reference sequence). The V gene lost 4 bases and the J gene lost 1 base, with 7 bases spanning the gap. In DNA, the CDR3 is TGTGCCAGCAGCCCGACAGTCCAAGAGACCCAGTACTTC. Protein product: CASSPTVQETQYF.

The V and J genes are TRBV11-2 and TRBJ1-3, with D unclear. This CDR3 has 13 residues. The germline V gene encodes CDR1 SGHAT and CDR2 FQNNGV. Trimming shortened V by 1 base and J by 5 bases, and 6 bases separated the two germline ends. The CDR3 DNA follows: TGTGCCAGCAGCTTAGTCGGCCGAAACACCATATATTTT. This translates into CASSLVGRNTIYF.